One TCR beta chain is described in this entry. Recruited during active infection, patients (from Seattle) were subsequently followed longitudinally. Methods used by the authors: Researchers report that nucleated cell counts were estimated from reference gene primer amplification. Generated by immunoSEQ multiplex PCR, the TCRdb table keeps only in-frame clones and is missing some. The V and J calls and clone size are taken from that table; D and trimming were inferred from the DNA. The data contain approximately 530,000 clones, approximately 91% of them singletons. The CDR3 contains 15 residues. V was pared by 2 bases and J by 2 bases, with 11 bases between. Germline V gene lookup returns CDR1 SGDLS and CDR2 YYNGEE. These data belong to a study of blood T cell repertoires in COVID-19. In the study overall: The samples span acute and convalescent COVID-19 from the United States, Italy and Spain. PBMCs, B-cell-depleted T cells, or T cells were the source of the cDNA or gDNA that made up the material.

This TCR came from a woman between 45 and 65 years old with COVID-19, enrolled during active disease. This sequence joins TRBV9 and TRBJ2-1, with TRBD1 as a possible D gene (7 bases). The sequenced material came from peripheral blood. CDR3 loop: CASSVAGQTYNEQFF. For the CDR3, the DNA is TGTGCCAGCAGCGTTGCGGGACAGACCTACAATGAGCAGTTCTTC.